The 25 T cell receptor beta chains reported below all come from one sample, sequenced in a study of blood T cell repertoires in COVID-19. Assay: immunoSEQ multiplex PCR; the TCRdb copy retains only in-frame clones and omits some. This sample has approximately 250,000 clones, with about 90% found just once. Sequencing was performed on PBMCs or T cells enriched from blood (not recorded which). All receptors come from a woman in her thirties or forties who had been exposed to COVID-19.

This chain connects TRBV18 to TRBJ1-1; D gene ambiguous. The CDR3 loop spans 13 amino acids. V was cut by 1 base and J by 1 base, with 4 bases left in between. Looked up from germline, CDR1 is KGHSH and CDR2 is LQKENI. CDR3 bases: TGTGCCAGCTCACCACTCGGGAACACTGAAGCTTTCTTT. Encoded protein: CASSPLGNTEAFF.

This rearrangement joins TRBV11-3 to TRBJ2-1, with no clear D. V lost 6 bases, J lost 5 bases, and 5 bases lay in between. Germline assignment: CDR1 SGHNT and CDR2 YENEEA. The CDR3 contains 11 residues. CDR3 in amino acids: CASRRNNEQFF. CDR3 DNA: TGTGCCAGCAGGCGGAACAATGAGCAGTTCTTC.

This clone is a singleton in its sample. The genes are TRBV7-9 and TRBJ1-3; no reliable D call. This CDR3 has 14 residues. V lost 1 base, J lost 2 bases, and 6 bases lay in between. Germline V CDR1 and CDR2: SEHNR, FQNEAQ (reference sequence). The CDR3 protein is CASSLVQTGNTIYF. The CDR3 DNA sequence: TGTGCCAGCAGCTTAGTCCAGACTGGAAACACCATATATTTT.

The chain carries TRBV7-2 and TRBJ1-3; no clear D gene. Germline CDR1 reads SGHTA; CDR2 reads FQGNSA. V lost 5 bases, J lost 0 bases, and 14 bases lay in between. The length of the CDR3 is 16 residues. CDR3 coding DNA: TGTGCCAGCAGCCCACTAGGACGAGCCTCTGGAAACACCATATATTTT. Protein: CASSPLGRASGNTIYF.

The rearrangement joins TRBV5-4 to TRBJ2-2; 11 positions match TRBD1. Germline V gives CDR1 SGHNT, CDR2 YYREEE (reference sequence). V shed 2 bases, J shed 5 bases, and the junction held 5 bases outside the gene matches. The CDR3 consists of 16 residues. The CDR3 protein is CASSFSGTGGTGELFF. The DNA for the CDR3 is TGTGCCAGCAGCTTTTCCGGGACAGGGGGAACCGGGGAGCTGTTTTTT.

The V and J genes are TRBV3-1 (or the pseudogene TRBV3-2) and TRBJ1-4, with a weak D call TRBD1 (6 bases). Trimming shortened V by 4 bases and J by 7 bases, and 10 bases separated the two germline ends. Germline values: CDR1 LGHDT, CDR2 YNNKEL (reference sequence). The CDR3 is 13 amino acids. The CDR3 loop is CASSPRQAEKLFF. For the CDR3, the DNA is TGTGCCAGCAGCCCCCGACAGGCTGAAAAACTGTTTTTT.

CDR3 protein: CAISEILGQDSYEQYF. For the CDR3, the DNA is TGTGCCATCAGTGAAATTTTGGGACAGGACAGCTACGAGCAGTACTTC. The chain employs TRBV10-3 and TRBJ2-7; 8 nucleotides line up with TRBD1. From germline, CDR1 is ENHRY and CDR2 SYGVKD. J lost 3 bases, V lost 3 bases, and 10 bases had no gene match. The CDR3 consists of 16 residues.

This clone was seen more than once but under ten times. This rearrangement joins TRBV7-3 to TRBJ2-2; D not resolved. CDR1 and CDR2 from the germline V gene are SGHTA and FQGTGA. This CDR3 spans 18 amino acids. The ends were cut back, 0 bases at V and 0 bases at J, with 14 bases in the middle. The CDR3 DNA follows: TGTGCCAGCAGCTTAACGTCGGTTTACGCGGCGAACACCGGGGAGCTGTTTTTT. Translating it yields CASSLTSVYAANTGELFF.

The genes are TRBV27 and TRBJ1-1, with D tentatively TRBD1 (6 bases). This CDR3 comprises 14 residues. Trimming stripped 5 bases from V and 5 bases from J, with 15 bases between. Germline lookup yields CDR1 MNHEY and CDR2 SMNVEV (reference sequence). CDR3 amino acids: CASSPQQGGTEAFF. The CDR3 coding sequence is TGTGCCAGCAGTCCCCAACAGGGTGGGACTGAAGCTTTCTTT.

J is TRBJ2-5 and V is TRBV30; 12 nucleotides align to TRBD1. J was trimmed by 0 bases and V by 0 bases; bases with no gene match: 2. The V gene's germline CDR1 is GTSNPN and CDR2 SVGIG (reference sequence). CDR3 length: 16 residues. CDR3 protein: CAWSVGDRGHQETQYF. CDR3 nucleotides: TGTGCCTGGAGTGTAGGGGACAGGGGGCACCAAGAGACCCAGTACTTC.

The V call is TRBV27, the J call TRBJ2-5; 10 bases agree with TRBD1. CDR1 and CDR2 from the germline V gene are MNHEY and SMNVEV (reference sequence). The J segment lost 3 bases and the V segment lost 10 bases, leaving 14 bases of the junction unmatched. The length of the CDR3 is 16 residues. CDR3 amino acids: CATTYLTGQGKETQYF. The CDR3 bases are TGTGCCACCACATATCTTACGGGACAGGGGAAAGAGACCCAGTACTTC.

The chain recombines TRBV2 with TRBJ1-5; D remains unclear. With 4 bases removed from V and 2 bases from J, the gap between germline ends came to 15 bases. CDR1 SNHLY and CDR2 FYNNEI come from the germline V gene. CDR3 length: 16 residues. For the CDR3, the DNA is TGTGCCAGCAGTGCCAGAGGGAATTATGGCAATCAGCCCCAGCATTTT. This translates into CASSARGNYGNQPQHF.

The CDR3 DNA reads as TGTGCCAGCAGCTTAGACAGATATGGCTACACCTTC. Translated: CASSLDRYGYTF. The chain recombines TRBV7-9 with TRBJ1-2; D is unclear. The CDR3 totals 12 residues. The germline V gene has CDR1 SEHNR and CDR2 FQNEAQ (reference sequence). Trimming stripped 1 base from V and 5 bases from J, with 5 bases between.

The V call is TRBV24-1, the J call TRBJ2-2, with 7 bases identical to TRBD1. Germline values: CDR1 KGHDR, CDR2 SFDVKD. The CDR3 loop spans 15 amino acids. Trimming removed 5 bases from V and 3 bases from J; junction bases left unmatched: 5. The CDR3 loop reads CATSARDRYTGELFF. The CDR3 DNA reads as TGTGCCACCAGTGCCCGGGACAGATACACCGGGGAGCTGTTTTTT.

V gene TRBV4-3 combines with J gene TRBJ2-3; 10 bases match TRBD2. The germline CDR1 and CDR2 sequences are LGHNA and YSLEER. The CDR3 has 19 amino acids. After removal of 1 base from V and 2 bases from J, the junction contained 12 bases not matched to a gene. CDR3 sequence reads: CASSQVKREGPQHTDTQYF. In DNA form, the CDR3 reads TGCGCCAGCAGCCAAGTTAAGCGGGAGGGCCCTCAGCACACAGATACGCAGTATTTT.

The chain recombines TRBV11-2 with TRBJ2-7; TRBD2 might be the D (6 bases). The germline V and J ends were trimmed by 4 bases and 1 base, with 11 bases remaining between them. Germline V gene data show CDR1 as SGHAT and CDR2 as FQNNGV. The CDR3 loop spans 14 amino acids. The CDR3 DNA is TGTGCCAGCAGCTGGCGGACTACATCCTACGAGCAGTACGTC. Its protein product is CASSWRTTSYEQYV.

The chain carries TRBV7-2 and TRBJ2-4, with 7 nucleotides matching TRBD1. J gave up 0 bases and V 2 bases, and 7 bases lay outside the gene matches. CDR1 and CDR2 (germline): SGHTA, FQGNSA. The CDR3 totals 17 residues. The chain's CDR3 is CASSLKDRALAKNIQYF. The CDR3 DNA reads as TGTGCCAGCAGCTTAAAAGACAGGGCGCTAGCCAAAAACATTCAGTACTTC.

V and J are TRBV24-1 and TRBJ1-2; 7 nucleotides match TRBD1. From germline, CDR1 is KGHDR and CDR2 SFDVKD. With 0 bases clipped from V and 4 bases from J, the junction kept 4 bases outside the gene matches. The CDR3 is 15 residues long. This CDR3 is CATSDLRDSSYGYTF. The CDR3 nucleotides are TGTGCCACCAGTGATTTGAGGGACAGTAGCTATGGCTACACCTTC.

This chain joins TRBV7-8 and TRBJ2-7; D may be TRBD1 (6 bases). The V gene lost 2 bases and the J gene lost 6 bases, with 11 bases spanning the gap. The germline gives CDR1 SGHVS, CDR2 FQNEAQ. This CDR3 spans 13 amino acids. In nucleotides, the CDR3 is TGTGCCAGCAGCTTAATCCAGGGGAGCGAGCAGTACTTC. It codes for CASSLIQGSEQYF. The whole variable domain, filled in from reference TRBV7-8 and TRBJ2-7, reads GAGVSQSPRYKVAKRGQDVALRCDPISGHVSLFWYQQALGQGPEFLTYFQNEAQLDKSGLPSDRFFAERPEGSVSTLKIQRTQQEDSAVYLCASSLIQGSEQYFGPGTRLTVT.

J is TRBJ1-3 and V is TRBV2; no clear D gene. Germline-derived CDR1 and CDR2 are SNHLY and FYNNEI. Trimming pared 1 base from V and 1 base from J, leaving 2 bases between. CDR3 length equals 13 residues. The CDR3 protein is CASSEVSGNTIYF. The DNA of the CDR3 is TGTGCCAGCAGTGAAGTATCTGGAAACACCATATATTTT.

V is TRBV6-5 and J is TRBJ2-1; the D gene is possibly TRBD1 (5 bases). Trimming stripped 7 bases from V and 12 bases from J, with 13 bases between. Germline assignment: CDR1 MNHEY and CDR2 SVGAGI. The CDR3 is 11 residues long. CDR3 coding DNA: TGTGCCAGCACTTCACAGGTATGGCAGTTCTTC. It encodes CASTSQVWQFF.

The CDR3 loop is CASSPRRTDTEAFF. As DNA, the CDR3 is TGTGCCAGCTCACCGAGGAGGACAGATACTGAAGCTTTCTTT. The gene calls are TRBV18 and TRBJ1-1; maybe TRBD1 (6 bases). Germline V gene data show CDR1 as KGHSH and CDR2 as LQKENI. CDR3 length equals 14 residues. Deletions cut 3 bases from V and 5 bases from J, with 13 bases between. The full variable domain, with the rest looked up from reference TRBV18 and TRBJ1-1, is NAGVMQNPRHLVRRRGQEARLRCSPMKGHSHVYWYRQLPEEGLKFMVYLQKENIIDESGMPKERFSAEFPKEGPSILRIQQVVRGDSAAYFCASSPRRTDTEAFFGQGTRLTVV.

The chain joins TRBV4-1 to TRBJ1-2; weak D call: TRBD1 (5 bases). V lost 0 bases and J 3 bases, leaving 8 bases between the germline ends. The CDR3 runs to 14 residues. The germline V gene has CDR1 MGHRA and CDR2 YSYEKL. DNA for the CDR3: TGCGCCAGCAGCCAAGAGGACACCCACTATGGCTACACCTTC. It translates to CASSQEDTHYGYTF.

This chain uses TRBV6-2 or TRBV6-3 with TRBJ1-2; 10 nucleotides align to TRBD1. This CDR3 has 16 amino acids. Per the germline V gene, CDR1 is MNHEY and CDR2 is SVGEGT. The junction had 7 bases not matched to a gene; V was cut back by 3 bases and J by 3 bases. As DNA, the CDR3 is TGTGCCAGCAGTTATGTGACAGGGGGCGCAGACTATGGCTACACCTTC. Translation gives CASSYVTGGADYGYTF.

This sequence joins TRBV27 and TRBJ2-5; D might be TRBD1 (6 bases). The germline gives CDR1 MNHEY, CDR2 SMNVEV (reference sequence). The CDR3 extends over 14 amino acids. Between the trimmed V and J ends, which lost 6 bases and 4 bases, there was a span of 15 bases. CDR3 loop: CASSQEQGRETQYF. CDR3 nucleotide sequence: TGTGCCAGCAGCCAGGAGCAGGGGAGAGAGACCCAGTACTTC.